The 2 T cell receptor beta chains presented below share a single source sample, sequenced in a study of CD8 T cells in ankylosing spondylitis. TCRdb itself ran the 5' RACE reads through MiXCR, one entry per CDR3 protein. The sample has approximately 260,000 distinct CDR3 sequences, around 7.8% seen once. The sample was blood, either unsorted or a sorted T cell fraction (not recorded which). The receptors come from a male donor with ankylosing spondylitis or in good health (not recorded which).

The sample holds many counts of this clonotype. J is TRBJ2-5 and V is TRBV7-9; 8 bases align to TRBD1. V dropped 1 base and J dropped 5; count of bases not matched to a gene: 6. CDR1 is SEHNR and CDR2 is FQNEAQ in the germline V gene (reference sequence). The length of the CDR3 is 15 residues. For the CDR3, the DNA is TGTGCCAGCAGCTTAGTCGACAGGGGACAGGAGACCCAGTACTTC. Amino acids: CASSLVDRGQETQYF.

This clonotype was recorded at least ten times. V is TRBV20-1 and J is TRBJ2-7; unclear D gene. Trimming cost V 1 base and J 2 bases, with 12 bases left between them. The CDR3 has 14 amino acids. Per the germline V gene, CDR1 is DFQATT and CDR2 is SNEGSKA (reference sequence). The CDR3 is CSARAGARPYEQYF. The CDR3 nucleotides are TGCAGTGCTAGAGCCGGTGCTCGTCCCTACGAGCAGTACTTC.